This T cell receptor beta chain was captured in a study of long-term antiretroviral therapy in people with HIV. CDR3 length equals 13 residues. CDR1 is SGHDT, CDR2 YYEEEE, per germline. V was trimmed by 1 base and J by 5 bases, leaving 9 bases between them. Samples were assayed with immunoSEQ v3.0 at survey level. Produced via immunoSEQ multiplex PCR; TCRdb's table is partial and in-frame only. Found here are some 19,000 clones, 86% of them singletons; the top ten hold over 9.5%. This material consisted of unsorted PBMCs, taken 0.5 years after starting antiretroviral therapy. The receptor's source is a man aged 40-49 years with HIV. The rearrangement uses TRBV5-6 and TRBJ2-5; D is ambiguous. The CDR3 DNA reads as TGTGCCAGCAGCTTGCGACCGAAGGAGACCCAGTACTTC. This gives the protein CASSLRPKETQYF.